Reported below is one T cell receptor (beta chain). The antigen is not known. The sample comes from a study of OX40 agonist ivuxolimab in advanced cancers. Using immunoSEQ multiplex PCR, the repertoire was profiled, and TCRdb retains in-frame clones only, with some absent. In the table there are roughly 66,000 clones, around 83% of which are singletons. Study-wide points: The study observed clonal expansion of CD4+ and CD8+ blood T cells by week 6 at 0.1 to 3.0 mg/kg.

This TCR was recovered from an adult with an advanced solid tumor such as melanoma, head and neck, liver or kidney cancer. The sequencing used CD4+ or CD8+ T cells sorted from blood, collected in a trial of the OX40 agonist ivuxolimab.

The CDR3 region has the DNA TGTGCCAGCAGTTTCCCAGGTGCATACAATGAGCAGTTCTTC. Protein product: CASSFPGAYNEQFF. The V and J genes are TRBV27 and TRBJ2-1; D call uncertain. The length of the CDR3 is 14 residues. The ends were cut back, 3 bases at V and 4 bases at J, with 10 bases in the middle. Germline V CDR1 and CDR2: MNHEY, SMNVEV (reference sequence).